The 19 T cell receptor beta chains below were found in one sample sequenced in a study of blood T cell repertoires in COVID-19. Some clones are missing from TCRdb's copy, which holds only in-frame ones; the method was immunoSEQ multiplex PCR. The sample yields roughly 100,000 clones, around 90% seen once. The sequencing sample was made of peripheral blood. Receptors originate from a human donor in a cohort sampled during active COVID-19.

The chain employs TRBV6-5 and TRBJ1-1, with a weak D call TRBD1 (6 bases). Germline V CDR1 and CDR2: MNHEY, SVGAGI. There are 14 residues in the CDR3. The V and J ends lost 6 bases and 1 base respectively, with 12 bases between them. The CDR3 protein is CASRGAPRNTEAFF. The CDR3 nucleotides are TGTGCCAGCAGGGGGGCCCCGCGGAACACTGAAGCTTTCTTT.

The CDR3: CASSPLAGEETQYF. As DNA, the CDR3 is TGTGCCAGCAGCCCACTAGCGGGAGAAGAGACCCAGTACTTC. The chain uses TRBV28 and TRBJ2-5; the match to TRBD2 covers 11 bases. Germline V gives CDR1 MDHEN, CDR2 SYDVKM. V gave up 6 bases and J gave up 3 bases; unmatched junction bases: 3. This CDR3 comprises 14 residues.

The V call is TRBV6-5, the J call TRBJ1-6, with no clear D. CDR1 is MNHEY, CDR2 SVGAGI, per germline. V lost 5 bases and J 10 bases, leaving 18 bases between the germline ends. The CDR3 has 15 residues. The CDR3 reads CASSPNPHSGSPLHF. CDR3 in DNA: TGTGCCAGCAGTCCGAATCCCCACTCGGGATCACCCCTCCACTTT.

This clone was detected a few times. The chain is built from TRBV9 and TRBJ1-3, with D tentatively TRBD1 (6 bases). The V end was cut by 4 bases, the J end by 0 bases, with 11 bases between. The CDR3 runs to 15 residues. CDR1 and CDR2 (germline): SGDLS, YYNGEE. CDR3 coding DNA: TGTGCCAGCAGCCGAACAGGGCTCTCTGGAAACACCATATATTTT. Its protein is CASSRTGLSGNTIYF. The full variable domain, completed using reference TRBV9 and TRBJ1-3, is DSGVTQTPKHLITATGQRVTLRCSPRSGDLSVYWYQQSLDQGLQFLIQYYNGEERAKGNILERFSAQQFPDLHSELNLSSLELGDSALYFCASSRTGLSGNTIYFGEGSWLTVV.

This chain links TRBV27 with TRBJ1-5; possible D gene TRBD1, 5 bases. Deletions cut 8 bases from V and 7 bases from J, with 15 bases between. CDR1 and CDR2 from the germline V gene are MNHEY and SMNVEV (reference sequence). The CDR3 runs to 13 residues. The CDR3 nucleotides read TGTGCCAGCGGCGAGGGACTTGGACAGCCCCAGCATTTT. Protein: CASGEGLGQPQHF.

V gene TRBV5-1 combines with J gene TRBJ2-2; possible D gene TRBD1, 5 bases. The germline V gene has CDR1 SGHRS and CDR2 YFSETQ. The CDR3 is 15 residues long. V was shortened by 1 base and J by 4 bases, with 11 bases between the two germline ends. The CDR3 DNA follows: TGCGCCAGCAGCTTGCCCCTAGGGGCCACCGGGGAGCTGTTTTTT. Its protein product is CASSLPLGATGELFF.

V and J are TRBV7-6 and TRBJ2-7; the match to TRBD1 covers 7 bases. V gave up 5 bases and J gave up 2 bases; unmatched junction bases: 18. The CDR3 runs 18 residues. Germline lookup yields CDR1 SGHVS and CDR2 FNYEAQ. In DNA, the CDR3 is TGTGCCAGCAGCCCCCGGACAGGTTTTCTAATACTCCCCTACGAGCAGTACTTC. Residues: CASSPRTGFLILPYEQYF.

V and J are TRBV6-5 and TRBJ2-7; D is unclear. The CDR3 is 13 amino acids. The V gene's germline CDR1 is MNHEY and CDR2 SVGAGI. Trimming took off 6 bases at V and 3 bases at J, with 12 bases between the two ends. CDR3 amino acids: CASRFLADYEQYF. The DNA for the CDR3 is TGTGCCAGCAGATTTCTCGCAGACTACGAGCAGTACTTC.

This chain uses TRBV2 with TRBJ2-3, with 9 bases aligning to TRBD2. Germline lookup yields CDR1 SNHLY and CDR2 FYNNEI. V lost 7 bases, J lost 4 bases, and 6 bases stayed unmatched. The length of the CDR3 is 14 residues. The CDR3 here is CASKSGTSPDTQYF. CDR3 nucleotides: TGTGCCAGCAAATCGGGGACTAGCCCAGATACGCAGTATTTT.

V usage is TRBV6-5 and J usage is TRBJ1-2, with 9 bases that match TRBD1. The V gene's germline CDR1 is MNHEY and CDR2 SVGAGI. The CDR3 length is 13 residues. V was pared by 5 bases and J by 6 bases, with 4 bases of the junction left unmatched. The CDR3, as DNA: TGTGCCAGCAGTCTCCGGACAGGGGATGGCTACACCTTC. Amino acids: CASSLRTGDGYTF.

This clone has a handful of counts. J is TRBJ2-5 and V is TRBV7-3; tentative D call: TRBD2 (6 bases). The V gene's germline CDR1 is SGHTA and CDR2 FQGTGA. V was cut by 2 bases and J by 4 bases, with 8 bases left in between. This CDR3 region has 13 residues. In nucleotides, the CDR3 is TGTGCCAGCAGCTTAGGGGAGGCAGAGACCCAGTACTTC. Translation gives CASSLGEAETQYF.

The chain recombines TRBV2 with TRBJ1-5, with 8 bases that match TRBD1. From germline, CDR1 is SNHLY and CDR2 FYNNEI. With 7 bases clipped from V and 6 bases from J, the junction kept 5 bases outside the gene matches. The CDR3 loop spans 13 amino acids. DNA of the CDR3: TGTGCCAGCAATTTACAGGGGGGTCAGCCCCAGCATTTT. It codes for CASNLQGGQPQHF.

The chain is built from TRBV7-9 and TRBJ1-2; 11 nucleotides align to TRBD1. J gave up 8 bases and V 5 bases, and 10 bases lay outside the gene matches. Germline lookup yields CDR1 SEHNR and CDR2 FQNEAQ (reference sequence). The CDR3 loop spans 15 amino acids. The CDR3 is CASSQIRGQGGGYTF. CDR3 coding DNA: TGTGCCAGCAGCCAGATTCGGGGACAGGGGGGAGGCTACACCTTC.

In its sample, this clone was seen once. V usage is TRBV15 and J usage is TRBJ2-7, with D possibly being TRBD1 (6 bases). The germline gives CDR1 LNHNV, CDR2 YYDKDF (reference sequence). This CDR3 is 15 amino acids long. The germline V and J ends were trimmed by 0 bases and 7 bases, with 16 bases remaining between them. The CDR3 spells CATSRDQGLAMEQYF. In nucleotides, the CDR3 is TGTGCCACCAGCAGAGATCAGGGGCTCGCCATGGAGCAGTACTTC.

The CDR3 reads CASSPRTSGITYNEQFF. CDR3 DNA: TGTGCCAGCAGCCCTCGGACTAGCGGGATCACCTACAATGAGCAGTTCTTC. The rearrangement joins TRBV7-2 to TRBJ2-1, with 12 bases that match TRBD2. J gave up 2 bases and V 5 bases, and 7 bases lay outside the gene matches. This CDR3 spans 17 amino acids. Germline V gene lookup returns CDR1 SGHTA and CDR2 FQGNSA.

The J gene is TRBJ1-2, the V gene TRBV5-4; 7 bases fit TRBD1. The CDR3 contains 15 residues. V lost 5 bases to trimming and J lost 2 bases; unmatched junction nucleotides: 9. Looked up from germline, CDR1 is SGHNT and CDR2 is YYREEE (reference sequence). CDR3 nucleotide sequence: TGTGCCAGCAGTCTGAAGGACAGGCCGAACTATGGCTACACCTTC. Its protein is CASSLKDRPNYGYTF.

A single count supports this clone. The V call is TRBV29-1, the J call TRBJ1-1; 7 bases are a match to TRBD1. CDR3 length: 11 amino acids. Germline values: CDR1 SQVTM, CDR2 ANQGSEA. The V gene end was trimmed by 4 bases and the J gene end by 7 bases; junction bases not matched to a gene: 3. CDR3 sequence: CSVVRTGEAFF. The CDR3 DNA reads TGCAGCGTTGTGAGGACAGGTGAAGCTTTCTTT.

The V and J genes are TRBV19 and TRBJ2-1, with D possibly matching TRBD1 (5 bases). CDR1 LNHDA and CDR2 SQIVND come from the germline V gene (reference sequence). V gave up 9 bases and J gave up 0 bases, with 15 bases separating them. The length of the CDR3 is 15 residues. The CDR3 bases are TGTGCCAGCTCGCCTCAGGGCAGCTCCTACAATGAGCAGTTCTTC. Its translation: CASSPQGSSYNEQFF.

The V and J genes are TRBV7-3 and TRBJ1-4; unclear D gene. The CDR3 covers 13 residues. Trimming pared 5 bases from V and 8 bases from J, leaving 12 bases between. Looked up from germline, CDR1 is SGHTA and CDR2 is FQGTGA. CDR3 in DNA: TGTGCCAGCAGCCCGAACTTCGGGGAAAAACTGTTTTTT. It is translated as CASSPNFGEKLFF. Filled out from reference TRBV7-3 and TRBJ1-4, the complete variable domain reads GAGVSQTPSNKVTEKGKYVELRCDPISGHTALYWYRQSLGQGPEFLIYFQGTGAADDSGLPNDRFFAVRPEGSVSTLKIQRTERGDSAVYLCASSPNFGEKLFFGSGTQLSVL.